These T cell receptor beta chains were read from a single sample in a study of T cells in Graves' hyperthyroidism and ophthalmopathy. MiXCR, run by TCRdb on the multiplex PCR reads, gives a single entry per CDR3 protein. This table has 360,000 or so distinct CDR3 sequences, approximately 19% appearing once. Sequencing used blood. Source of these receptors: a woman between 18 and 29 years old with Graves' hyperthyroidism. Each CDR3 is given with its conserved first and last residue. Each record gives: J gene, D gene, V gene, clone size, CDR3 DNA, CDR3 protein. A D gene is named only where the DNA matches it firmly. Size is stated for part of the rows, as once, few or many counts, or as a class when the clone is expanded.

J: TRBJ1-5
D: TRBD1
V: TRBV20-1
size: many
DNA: TGCAGTGCAAAAGACAGGGTAGGGCAGCCCCAGCATTTT
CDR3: CSAKDRVGQPQHF

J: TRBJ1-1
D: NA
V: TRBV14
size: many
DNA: TGTGCCAGCAGCCGGGGGGGGATTGGGAACACTGAAGCTTTCTTT
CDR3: CASSRGGIGNTEAFF

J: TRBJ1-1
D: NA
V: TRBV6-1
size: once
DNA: TGTGCCAGGCCCCGGGGGGCGGGGAACACTGAAGCTTTCTTT
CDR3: CARPRGAGNTEAFF

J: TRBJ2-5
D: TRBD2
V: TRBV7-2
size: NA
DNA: TGTGCCAGCAGAACATCCTGGCGGGGGGGCCAAGAGACCCAGTACTTC
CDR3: CASRTSWRGGQETQYF

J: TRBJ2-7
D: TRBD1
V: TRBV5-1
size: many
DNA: TGCGCCAGTCGTGAAGGACAGGGCTACGAGCAGTACTTC
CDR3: CASREGQGYEQYF

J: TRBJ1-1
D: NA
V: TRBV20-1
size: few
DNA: TGCAGTGCTCCCGGGGGGGGTGGGACTGAAGCTTTCTTT
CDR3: CSAPGGGGTEAFF

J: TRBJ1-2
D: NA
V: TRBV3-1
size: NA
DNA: TGTGCCAGCAGCCGCGGTATAGAATATGGCTACACCTTC
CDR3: CASSRGIEYGYTF

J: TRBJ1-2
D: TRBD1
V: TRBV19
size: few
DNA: TGTGCCACCTGGACAGGACCTTATGGCTACACCTTC
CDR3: CATWTGPYGYTF

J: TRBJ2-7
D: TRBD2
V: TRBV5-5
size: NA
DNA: TGTGCCAGCAGAGGTGGGGGAGGGTGGGCCCACGAGCAGTACTTC
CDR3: CASRGGGGWAHEQYF

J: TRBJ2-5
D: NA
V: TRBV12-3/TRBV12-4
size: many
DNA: TGTGCCAGCAGCTCTGGACTCCAAGAGACCCAGTACTTC
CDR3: CASSSGLQETQYF

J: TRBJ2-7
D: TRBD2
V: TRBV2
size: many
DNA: TGTGCCAGCAGGACTAGCGGGGGGCCCTACGAGCAGTACTTC
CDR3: CASRTSGGPYEQYF

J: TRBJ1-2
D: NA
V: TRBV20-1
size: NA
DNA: TGCAGTACATCGAGGGGGATATATGGCTACACCTTC
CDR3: CSTSRGIYGYTF

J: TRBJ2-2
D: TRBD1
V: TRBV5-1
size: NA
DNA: TGCGCCAGCAGCTTCGGACAGGCGATGAACACCGGGGAGCTGTTTTTT
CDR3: CASSFGQAMNTGELFF

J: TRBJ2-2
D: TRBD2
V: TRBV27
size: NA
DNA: TGTGCCAGCAGTTTATCTTCGGGACTAGCGGGGGGTGCCGGGGAGCTGTTTTTT
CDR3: CASSLSSGLAGGAGELFF

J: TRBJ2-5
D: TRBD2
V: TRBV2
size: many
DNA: TGTGCCAGCAGTCACTATAGCGGGGATGAGACCCAGTACTTC
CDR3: CASSHYSGDETQYF

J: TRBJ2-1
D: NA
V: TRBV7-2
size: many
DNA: TGTGCCAGCAGCTTAACGGAGTCTCCAGCTAATGAGCAGTTCTTC
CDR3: CASSLTESPANEQFF

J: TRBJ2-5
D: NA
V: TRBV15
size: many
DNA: TGTGCCACCATGAGGAGGGGACAAGAGACCCAGTACTTC
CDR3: CATMRRGQETQYF